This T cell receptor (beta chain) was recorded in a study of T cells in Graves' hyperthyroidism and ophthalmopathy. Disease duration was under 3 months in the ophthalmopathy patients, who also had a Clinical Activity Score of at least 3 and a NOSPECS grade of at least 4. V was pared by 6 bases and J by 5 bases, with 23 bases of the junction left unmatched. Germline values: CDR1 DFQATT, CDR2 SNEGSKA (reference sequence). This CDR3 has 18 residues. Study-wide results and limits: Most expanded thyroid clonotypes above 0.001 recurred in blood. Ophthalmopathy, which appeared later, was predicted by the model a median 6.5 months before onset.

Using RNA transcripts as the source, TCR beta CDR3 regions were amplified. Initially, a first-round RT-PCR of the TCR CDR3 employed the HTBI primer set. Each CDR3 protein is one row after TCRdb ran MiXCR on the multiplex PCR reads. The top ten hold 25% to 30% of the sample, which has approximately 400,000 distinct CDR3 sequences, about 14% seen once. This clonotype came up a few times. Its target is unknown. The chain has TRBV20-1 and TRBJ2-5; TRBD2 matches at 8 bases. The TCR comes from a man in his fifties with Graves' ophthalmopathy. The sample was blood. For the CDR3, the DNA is TGCAGTGCGCTTGGGGTTACCGGGAGGGCCCTTCGAGCGGAGACCCAGTACTTC. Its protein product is CSALGVTGRALRAETQYF.